These 20 T cell receptor beta chains were all obtained from the same sample, sequenced in a study of T cell repertoires in cytomegalovirus infection. What these receptors recognize is not known. TCRdb reprocessed the reads via MiXCR and lists one record per CDR3 protein. The data hold about a million distinct CDR3 sequences, with around 30% observed a single time. Sequencing was performed on cultured CD8+ T cells from PBMCs, taken from culture after CMV antigen stimulation. These receptor sequences come from a human donor in good health (CMV status not recorded). Some clones in this sample may be carry-over from other donors' samples.

This clonotype was found a few times. The chain links TRBV27 to TRBJ2-7, with TRBD1 matching over 8 bases. The CDR3 length is 15 residues. Germline CDR1 reads MNHEY; CDR2 reads SMNVEV (reference sequence). V lost 4 bases and J lost 6; bases outside the gene matches: 11. CDR3 in DNA: TGTGCCAGCAGTTCGGCAGGGGGCGCCCTGGGCGAGCAGTACTTC. The encoded protein is CASSSAGGALGEQYF.

This chain's CDR3 is CASRKGQGAQTGELFF. The CDR3, as DNA: TGTGCCAGCAGAAAGGGACAGGGGGCGCAGACCGGGGAGCTGTTTTTT. The chain employs TRBV6-2 or TRBV6-3 and TRBJ2-2, with 12 bases that match TRBD1. This CDR3 region has 16 residues. Trimming at V came to 6 bases and at J to 5 bases, leaving 7 bases not matched to a gene. CDR1 is MNHEY, CDR2 SVGEGT, per germline.

About this clonotype itself: A much bigger clone sits one base away, suggesting this may be a read error. The chain uses TRBV4-1 and TRBJ1-1; the D is unclear. CDR3 length equals 12 residues. Germline loops: CDR1 MGHRA, CDR2 YSYEKL. V was shortened by 6 bases and J by 0 bases, with 5 bases between the two germline ends. The CDR3 DNA reads TGCGCCAGCAGTGAGATGAACACTGAAGCTTTCTTT. Protein: CASSEMNTEAFF.

The genes are TRBV6-5 and TRBJ2-7; D perhaps matches TRBD2 (5 bases). This CDR3 has 13 amino acids. V lost 0 bases to trimming and J lost 4 bases, with 7 bases between them. Germline CDR1 MNHEY, CDR2 SVGAGI. DNA of the CDR3: TGTGCCAGCAGTTACTCGGACTTTTACGAGCAGTACTTC. Amino acids: CASSYSDFYEQYF.

This clonotype was observed a handful of times. This rearrangement joins TRBV6-5 to TRBJ2-2; D is possibly TRBD1 (5 bases). Per the germline V gene, CDR1 is MNHEY and CDR2 is SVGAGI. The CDR3 contains 11 residues. V lost 4 bases to trimming and J lost 10 bases, with 7 bases between them. CDR3 nucleotides: TGTGCCAGCAGTTTCAGGGAGGAGCTGTTTTTT. Its translation is CASSFREELFF.

The chain links TRBV7-4 to TRBJ2-7, with 7 bases fitting TRBD1. Trimming at V came to 5 bases and at J to 3 bases, leaving 10 bases not matched to a gene. There are 15 residues in the CDR3. Germline values: CDR1 SGHVT, CDR2 SQSDAQ. CDR3 nucleotide sequence: TGTGCCAGCAGCGCTGACAGGGCAAGGTTCTACGAGCAGTACTTC. Protein sequence: CASSADRARFYEQYF.

The chain has TRBV5-1 and TRBJ1-6; TRBD1 aligns across 10 bases. V lost 7 bases and J lost 5; bases outside the gene matches: 3. CDR1 and CDR2 from the germline V gene are SGHRS and YFSETQ. The CDR3 is made up of 14 amino acids. CDR3 sequence reads: CASHGTGDNSPLHF. CDR3 nucleotide sequence: TGCGCCAGCCACGGGACAGGGGATAATTCACCCCTCCACTTT.

The J gene is TRBJ2-6, the V gene TRBV28; D remains unclear. V was trimmed by 5 bases and J by 2 bases, leaving 10 bases between them. Germline CDR1 is MDHEN and CDR2 is SYDVKM. The CDR3 contains 15 residues. CDR3 sequence reads: CASSIRPTGANVLTF. DNA of the CDR3: TGTGCCAGCAGTATCCGCCCCACTGGGGCCAACGTCCTGACTTTC.

This clonotype was counted a single time. The chain couples TRBV4-3 to TRBJ1-5; D is possibly TRBD1 (6 bases). This CDR3 has 20 amino acids. Trimming pared 2 bases from V and 4 bases from J, leaving 27 bases between. The germline V gene has CDR1 LGHNA and CDR2 YSLEER. This chain's CDR3 is CASSQRGGKAWQAGNQPQHF. CDR3 bases: TGCGCCAGCAGCCAAAGGGGGGGAAAAGCGTGGCAGGCCGGTAATCAGCCCCAGCATTTT.

Details on this clonotype: A read error is possible here, since a much larger clone lies one base away. The CDR3 is CARSLSPRGGQETQYF. The CDR3 nucleotides are TGTGCCAGAAGCTTATCCCCTCGGGGGGGCCAAGAGACCCAGTACTTC. This chain links TRBV7-6 with TRBJ2-5, with 8 nucleotides matching TRBD2. CDR1 is SGHVS, CDR2 FNYEAQ, per germline. The CDR3 runs to 16 residues.

This chain links TRBV18 with TRBJ2-5; TRBD1 matches at 9 bases. The CDR3 is 15 amino acids. Germline trimming cut 3 bases from V and 3 bases from J; bases unmatched to any gene: 5. CDR1 and CDR2 (germline): KGHSH, LQKENI. CDR3: CASSPDDRGEETQYF. In nucleotides, the CDR3 is TGTGCCAGCTCACCGGATGACAGGGGGGAAGAGACCCAGTACTTC.

The J gene is TRBJ1-2, the V gene TRBV13; 8 nucleotides match TRBD1. Per the germline V gene, CDR1 is PRHDT and CDR2 is FYEKMQ (reference sequence). Trimming removed 5 bases from V and 6 bases from J; junction bases left unmatched: 14. This CDR3 region has 16 residues. The CDR3 spells CASSPLGDRGSDGYTF. The DNA of the CDR3 is TGTGCCAGCAGCCCCCTGGGTGACAGGGGTTCCGATGGCTACACCTTC.

This clonotype was counted at least ten times. This rearrangement joins TRBV7-2 to TRBJ1-1; D not resolved. The V gene lost 5 bases and the J gene lost 0 bases, with 10 bases spanning the gap. CDR1 is SGHTA and CDR2 is FQGNSA in the germline V gene. The CDR3 is made up of 14 amino acids. Here the CDR3 DNA reads TGTGCCAGCAGCAAAAAGGCAGTGAACACTGAAGCTTTCTTT. Translated, it gives CASSKKAVNTEAFF.

The rearrangement uses TRBV27 and TRBJ2-1; D is perhaps TRBD1 (6 bases). This CDR3 has 13 residues. Between the trimmed V and J ends, which lost 4 bases and 5 bases, there was a span of 9 bases. Germline V gene data show CDR1 as MNHEY and CDR2 as SMNVEV (reference sequence). The CDR3 DNA reads as TGTGCCAGCAGTTCTGCAGGGGACAATGAGCAGTTCTTC. Residues: CASSSAGDNEQFF.

This clonotype was seen a few times. V gene TRBV6-5 combines with J gene TRBJ1-2, with D possibly being TRBD1 (5 bases). Trimming took 4 bases from V and 6 from J, leaving 24 bases between them. Per germline, CDR1 MNHEY and CDR2 SVGAGI. This CDR3 comprises 17 residues. CDR3 sequence reads: CASSLGVWNRTHNGYTF. CDR3 DNA: TGTGCCAGCAGTTTGGGTGTTTGGAACCGGACACATAATGGCTACACCTTC.

There are a few counts of this clonotype. The rearrangement uses TRBV7-9 and TRBJ1-1, with TRBD1 matching 7 bases. The V segment lost 4 bases and the J segment 2 bases; nucleotides outside the gene matches: 7. CDR1 SEHNR and CDR2 FQNEAQ come from the germline V gene (reference sequence). The CDR3 is 15 amino acids. The CDR3 coding sequence is TGTGCCAGCAGCTCCTGGACAGGCGGAAACACTGAAGCTTTCTTT. Its translation: CASSSWTGGNTEAFF.

This rearrangement joins TRBV7-9 to TRBJ1-1; D ambiguous. V shed 3 bases and J shed 0 bases, with 8 bases lying between them. CDR3 length: 14 amino acids. Germline CDR1 and CDR2: SEHNR and FQNEAQ (reference sequence). The CDR3 is CASSFTAMNTEAFF. In DNA form, the CDR3 reads TGTGCCAGCAGCTTCACAGCGATGAACACTGAAGCTTTCTTT.

This clonotype was found many times. CDR3: CASSLSHTPYEQYF. The CDR3 bases are TGTGCCAGCAGTTTATCCCATACCCCCTACGAGCAGTACTTC. This sequence joins TRBV12-3 or TRBV12-4 and TRBJ2-7; D unresolved. V lost 2 bases and J lost 2, with 10 bases in between. The CDR3 contains 14 residues.

This clonotype was counted at least ten times. The gene calls are TRBV7-2 and TRBJ1-4, with a possible D match to TRBD1 (5 bases). Per germline, CDR1 SGHTA and CDR2 FQGNSA. The CDR3 has 15 residues. The V end lost 5 bases, the J end lost 8 bases, and 18 bases lay between the germline ends. For the CDR3, the DNA is TGTGCCAGCAGCCCCACGGGACGGAAGGAGGAAAAACTGTTTTTT. It specifies CASSPTGRKEEKLFF.

In regard to this clonotype: A much larger clone differs by one base, so this may be a read error. This chain connects TRBV7-6 to TRBJ1-1, with D maybe TRBD1 (5 bases). Germline values: CDR1 SGHVS, CDR2 FNYEAQ. The CDR3 extends over 14 amino acids. V was shortened by 5 bases and J by 1 base, with 11 bases between the two germline ends. CDR3 in amino acids: CASSRDGWNTEAFF. The CDR3 nucleotides are TGTGCCAGCAGCCGGGACGGGTGGAACACTGAAGCTTTCTTT.